This TCR beta chain comes out of a study of CD8 T cells in ankylosing spondylitis. As the method for making TCR beta libraries, quantitative 5'-RACE with molecular barcodes was used. From the 5' RACE reads, TCRdb called clonotypes with MiXCR, one entry per CDR3 protein. The sample has 150,000 to 200,000 distinct CDR3 sequences; about a sixth are singletons. Trimming left V 2 bases short and J 6 bases short, with 21 bases between. Germline CDR1 SGHTA, CDR2 FQGNSA. The CDR3 covers 17 residues. The table lists this clonotype with many counts. No antigen is known for it. Findings of the study overall: Significant enrichment of disease-linked clones was reported in matched ankylosing spondylitis synovial fluid. Disease-linked clones bore a CD8+ phenotype, appearing relatively rarely in peripheral blood.

The receptor comes from a male donor with ankylosing spondylitis or in good health (not recorded which). The rearrangement joins TRBV7-2 to TRBJ2-3; D may be TRBD1 (6 bases). The sequencing input was blood, either unsorted or a sorted T cell fraction (not recorded which). The CDR3 protein is CASSLRSGESWSDTQYF. For the CDR3, the DNA is TGTGCCAGCAGCTTACGTTCAGGGGAAAGTTGGTCGGATACGCAGTATTTT.